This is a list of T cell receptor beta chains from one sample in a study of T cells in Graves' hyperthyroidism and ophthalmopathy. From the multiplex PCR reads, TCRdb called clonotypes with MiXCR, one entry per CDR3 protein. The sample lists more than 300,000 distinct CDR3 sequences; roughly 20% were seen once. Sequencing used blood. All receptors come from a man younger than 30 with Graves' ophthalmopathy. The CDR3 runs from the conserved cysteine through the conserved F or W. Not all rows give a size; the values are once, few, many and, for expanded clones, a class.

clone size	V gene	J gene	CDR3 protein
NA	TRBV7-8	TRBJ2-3	CASSKTSGGLDTQYF
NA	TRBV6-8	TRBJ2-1	CASSYGQREQFF
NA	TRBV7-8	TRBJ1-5	CASSLARGQGRGNQPQHF
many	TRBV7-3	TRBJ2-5	CASSSGGGGAGETQYF
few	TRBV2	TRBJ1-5	CASSDRGISNQPQHF
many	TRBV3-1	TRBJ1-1	CASRDGFTEAFF
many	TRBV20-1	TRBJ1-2	CSALAPNYGYTF
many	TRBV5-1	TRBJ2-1	CASSLNSLNEQFF
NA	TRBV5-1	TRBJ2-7	CASSLAGDWGNEQYF
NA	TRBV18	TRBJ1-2	CASSPTGTGIANYGYTF
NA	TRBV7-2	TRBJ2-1	CASSTPGLVNEQFF
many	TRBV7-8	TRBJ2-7	CASSSSGGAYEQYF
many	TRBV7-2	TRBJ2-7	CASRPGLNSYEQYF
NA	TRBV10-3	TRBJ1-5	CASTPLGRGNQPQHF
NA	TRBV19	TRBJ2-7	CASSIGRTAMDEQYF
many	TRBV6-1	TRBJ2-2	CASTSQGNTGELFF
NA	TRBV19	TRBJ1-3	CASRSRQDSGNTIYF
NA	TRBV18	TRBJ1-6	CASRTGYNSPLHF